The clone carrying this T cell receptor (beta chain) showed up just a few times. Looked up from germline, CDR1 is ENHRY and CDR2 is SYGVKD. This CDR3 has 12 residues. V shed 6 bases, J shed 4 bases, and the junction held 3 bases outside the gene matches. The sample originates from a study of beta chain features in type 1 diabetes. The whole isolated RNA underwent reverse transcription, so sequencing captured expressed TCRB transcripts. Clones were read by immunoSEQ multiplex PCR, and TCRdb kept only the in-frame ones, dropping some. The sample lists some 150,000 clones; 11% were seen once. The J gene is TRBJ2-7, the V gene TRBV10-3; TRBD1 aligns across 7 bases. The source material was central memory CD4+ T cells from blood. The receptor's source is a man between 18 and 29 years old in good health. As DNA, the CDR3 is TGTGCCATCAGCACGGACAGGTACGAGCAGTACTTC. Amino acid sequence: CAISTDRYEQYF.